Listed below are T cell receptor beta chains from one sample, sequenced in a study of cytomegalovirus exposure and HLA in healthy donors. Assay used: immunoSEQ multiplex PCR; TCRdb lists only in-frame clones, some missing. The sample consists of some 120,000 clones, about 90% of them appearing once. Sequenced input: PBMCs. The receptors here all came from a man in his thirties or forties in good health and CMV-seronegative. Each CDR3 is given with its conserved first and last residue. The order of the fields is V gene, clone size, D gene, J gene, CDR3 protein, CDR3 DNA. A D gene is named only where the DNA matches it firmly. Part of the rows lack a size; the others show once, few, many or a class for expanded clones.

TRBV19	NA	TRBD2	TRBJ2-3	CASTPSVAGGQNTQYF	TGTGCCAGTACTCCGTCGGTAGCGGGAGGGCAAAATACGCAGTATTTT
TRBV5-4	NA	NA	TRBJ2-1	CASSLLVVAGEQFF	TGTGCCAGCAGCTTGTTAGTCGTAGCTGGTGAGCAGTTCTTC
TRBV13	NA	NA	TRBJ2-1	CASSSLVSYNEQFF	TGTGCCAGCAGCTCACTAGTTTCCTACAATGAGCAGTTCTTC
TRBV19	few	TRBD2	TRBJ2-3	CASSILPGRGSDTQYF	TGTGCCAGTAGTATATTGCCAGGGAGGGGATCAGATACGCAGTATTTT
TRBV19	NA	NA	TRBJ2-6	CASSSQVLSGANVLTF	TGTGCCAGTAGTTCTCAGGTACTCTCTGGGGCCAACGTCCTGACTTTC
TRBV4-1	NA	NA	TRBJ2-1	CASSLSSLNEQFF	TGCGCCAGCAGCCTATCCTCCCTCAATGAGCAGTTCTTC
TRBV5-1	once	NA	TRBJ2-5	CASSLATRSSETQYF	TGCGCCAGCAGCCTGGCGACTAGAAGCTCAGAGACCCAGTACTTC
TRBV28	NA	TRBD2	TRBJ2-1	CASSPAGTSDNEQFF	TGTGCCAGCAGTCCCGCCGGGACTAGCGACAATGAGCAGTTCTTC
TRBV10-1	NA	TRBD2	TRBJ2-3	CASSENLAGGTQYF	TGCGCCAGCAGTGAGAACCTAGCGGGAGGTACGCAGTATTTT
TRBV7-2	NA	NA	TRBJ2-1	CASSYTVNEQFF	TGTGCCAGCAGCTATACAGTGAATGAGCAGTTCTTC
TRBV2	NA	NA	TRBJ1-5	CASSERQTPGQPQHF	TGTGCCAGCAGTGAGAGACAAACCCCGGGGCAGCCCCAGCATTTT
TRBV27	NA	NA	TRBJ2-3	CASSFGQGRGDTQYF	TGTGCCAGCAGTTTCGGGCAGGGGAGAGGGGATACGCAGTATTTT
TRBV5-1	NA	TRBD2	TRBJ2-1	CASSRTSGTYNEQFF	TGCGCCAGCAGCCGGACTAGCGGCACCTACAATGAGCAGTTCTTC
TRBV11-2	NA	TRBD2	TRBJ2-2	CASSFGGANTGELFF	TGTGCCAGCAGCTTTGGGGGGGCGAACACCGGGGAGCTGTTTTTT
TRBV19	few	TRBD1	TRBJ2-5	CASSIEDREETQYF	TGTGCCAGTAGTATCGAGGACAGGGAAGAGACCCAGTACTTC
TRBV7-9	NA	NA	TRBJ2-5	CASSKKTLEETQYF	TGTGCCAGCAGCAAAAAAACCCTAGAAGAGACCCAGTACTTC
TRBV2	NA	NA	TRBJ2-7	CASSEAPGYIYEQYF	TGTGCCAGCAGTGAAGCGCCAGGGTATATCTACGAGCAGTACTTC
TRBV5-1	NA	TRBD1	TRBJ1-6	CASSAGTGLNSPLHF	TGCGCCAGCAGCGCCGGGACAGGGCTAAATTCACCCCTCCACTTT
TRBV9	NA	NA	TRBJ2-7	CASSVSGAEQYF	TGTGCCAGCAGCGTATCTGGGGCCGAGCAGTACTTC
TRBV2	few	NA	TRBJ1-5	CASTTRGSNQPQHF	TGTGCCAGCACCACCCGGGGGAGCAATCAGCCCCAGCATTTT
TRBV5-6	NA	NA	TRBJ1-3	CASSRGKGPSGNTIYF	TGTGCCAGCAGCCGGGGAAAGGGCCCTTCTGGAAACACCATATATTTT
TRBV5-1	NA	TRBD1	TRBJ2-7	CASSLAYGQDEQYF	TGCGCCAGCAGCTTGGCCTATGGACAGGACGAGCAGTACTTC
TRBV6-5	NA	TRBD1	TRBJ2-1	CASSGTGGANEQFF	TGTGCCAGCAGTGGGACAGGCGGGGCAAATGAGCAGTTCTTC
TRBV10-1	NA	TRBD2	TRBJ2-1	CASSGGNDQISGSFNNEQFF	TGCGCCAGCAGTGGGGGAAACGATCAAATTAGCGGGAGTTTTAACAATGAGCAGTTCTTC
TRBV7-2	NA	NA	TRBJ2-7	CASSGGRDVPYEQYF	TGTGCCAGCAGCGGGGGCAGGGACGTCCCCTACGAGCAGTACTTC
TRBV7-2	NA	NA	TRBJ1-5	CASSLRWQGSNQPQHF	TGTGCCAGCAGCTTACGGTGGCAGGGGAGCAATCAGCCCCAGCATTTT
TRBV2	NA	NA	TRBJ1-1	CASRGDSRAKAFF	TGTGCCAGCAGAGGCGACAGCCGGGCCAAAGCTTTCTTT
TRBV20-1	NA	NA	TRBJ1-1	CSARGTIEAFF	TGCAGTGCTAGGGGCACAATTGAAGCTTTCTTT
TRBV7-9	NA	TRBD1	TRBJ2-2	CASSLGDRDTRELFF	TGTGCCAGCAGCTTAGGGGACAGGGACACCAGGGAGCTGTTTTTT
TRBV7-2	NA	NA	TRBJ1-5	CASSSRRLGQPQHF	TGTGCCAGCAGCTCGCGACGACTAGGGCAGCCCCAGCATTTT
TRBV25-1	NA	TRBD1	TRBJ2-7	CASSPGGQGRSYEQYF	TGTGCCAGCAGCCCAGGAGGACAGGGCCGCTCCTACGAGCAGTACTTC
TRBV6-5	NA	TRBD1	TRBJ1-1	CASSPGTGFTEAFF	TGTGCCAGCAGTCCTGGGACAGGGTTCACTGAAGCTTTCTTT
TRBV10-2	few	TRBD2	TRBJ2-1	CATTLAGGGNEQFF	TGCGCCACCACTTTAGCGGGAGGAGGCAATGAGCAGTTCTTC
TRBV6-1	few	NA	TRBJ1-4	CASSGGDGRHEKLFF	TGTGCCAGCAGCGGCGGGGACGGACGACATGAAAAACTGTTTTTT
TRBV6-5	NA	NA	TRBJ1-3	CASRITGFSGNTIYF	TGTGCCAGCAGGATAACAGGGTTCTCTGGAAACACCATATATTTT
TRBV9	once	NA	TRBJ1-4	CASSDGSRGGEKLFF	TGTGCCAGCAGCGACGGCTCCAGGGGCGGTGAAAAACTGTTTTTT
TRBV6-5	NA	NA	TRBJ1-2	CASSYDGGSYGYTF	TGTGCCAGCAGTTACGACGGGGGATCCTATGGCTACACCTTC
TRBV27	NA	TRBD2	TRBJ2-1	CASSLLAGGTNEQFF	TGTGCCAGCAGCCTACTAGCGGGAGGGACTAATGAGCAGTTCTTC
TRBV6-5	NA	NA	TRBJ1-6	CASSYQTDRNSPLHF	TGTGCCAGCAGTTACCAAACGGACAGAAATTCACCCCTCCACTTT
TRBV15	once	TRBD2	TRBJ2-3	CATSRERGYTDTQYF	TGTGCCACCAGCAGAGAGCGGGGGTACACAGATACGCAGTATTTT
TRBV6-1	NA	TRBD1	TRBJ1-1	CASSDYSRDRDTFF	TGTGCCAGCAGTGACTACTCTCGGGACAGGGATACTTTCTTT
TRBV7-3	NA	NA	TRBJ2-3	CASSLTRSSTDTQYF	TGTGCCAGCAGCTTAACGCGGTCTAGCACAGATACGCAGTATTTT
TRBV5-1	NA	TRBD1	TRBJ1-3	CASRGQGAPGNTIYF	TGCGCCAGCAGAGGACAGGGAGCCCCTGGAAACACCATATATTTT
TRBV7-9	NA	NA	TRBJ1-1	CASSLALSPTEAFF	TGTGCCAGCAGCTTAGCGCTTAGTCCCACTGAAGCTTTCTTT
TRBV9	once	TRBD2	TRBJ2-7	CASSVVMTSPSYEQYF	TGTGCCAGCAGCGTAGTGATGACTAGCCCATCCTACGAGCAGTACTTC